This TCR beta chain was identified in a study of T cell repertoires in cytomegalovirus infection. Notes on the study in general: Carriers of CMV and the relevant HLA type were discriminated by public TCR beta frequency.

TCRdb reanalysed the reads using MiXCR and keeps one entry per CDR3 protein. The table shows roughly 110,000 distinct CDR3 sequences, with around 10% occurring only once. This clonotype has a count of ten or more. The antigen is not known. Sequenced: PBMCs, sequenced either directly or after in vitro stimulation (not recorded which). The receptor was isolated from a human donor in good health (CMV status not recorded). Some clones in this sample may be carry-over from other donors' samples.

The chain's CDR3 is CASSTIYEQYF. CDR3 in DNA: TGTGCCAGCAGCACTATCTACGAGCAGTACTTC. This chain links TRBV28 with TRBJ2-7; D not certain. Trimming took 6 bases from V and 3 from J, leaving 6 bases between them. Germline loops: CDR1 MDHEN, CDR2 SYDVKM. CDR3 length: 11 residues.